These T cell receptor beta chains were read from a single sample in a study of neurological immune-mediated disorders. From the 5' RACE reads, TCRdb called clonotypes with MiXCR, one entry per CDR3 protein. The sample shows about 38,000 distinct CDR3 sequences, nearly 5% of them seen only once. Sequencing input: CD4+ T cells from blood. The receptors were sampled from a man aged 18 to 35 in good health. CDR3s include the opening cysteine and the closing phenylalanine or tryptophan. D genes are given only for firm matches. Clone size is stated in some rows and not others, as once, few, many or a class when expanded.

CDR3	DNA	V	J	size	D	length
CASSSNVRGGGETQYF	TGTGCCAGCAGCTCAAACGTGCGGGGGGGCGGGGAGACCCAGTACTTC	TRBV7-2	TRBJ2-5	many	TRBD2	16
CASSQDTGYNYIQYF	TGTGCCAGCAGCCAAGACACAGGGTACAACTACATTCAGTACTTC	TRBV3-1	TRBJ2-4	many	.	15
CASGLSDEQFF	TGTGCTAGTGGTTTATCGGATGAGCAGTTCTTC	TRBV12-5	TRBJ2-1	.	.	11
CASKRGWNTEAFF	TGTGCCAGCAAGAGGGGGTGGAACACTGAAGCTTTCTTT	TRBV9	TRBJ1-1	many	.	13
CASSHRNTQYF	TGTGCCAGCAGTCATAGAAATACGCAGTATTTT	TRBV6-5	TRBJ2-3	many	.	11
CSASPGGSYEQYF	TGCAGTGCTAGTCCCGGGGGATCCTACGAGCAGTACTTC	TRBV20-1	TRBJ2-7	few	.	13
CASSNRNQPQHF	TGTGCCAGCAGTAACAGGAATCAGCCCCAGCATTTT	TRBV6-6	TRBJ1-5	many	.	12
CASSLYMDRANQPQHF	TGTGCCAGCAGTTTATACATGGACCGAGCGAATCAGCCCCAGCATTTT	TRBV27	TRBJ1-5	many	.	16
CASSPQARATGELFF	TGCGCCAGCAGCCCCCAGGCAAGGGCTACCGGGGAGCTGTTTTTT	TRBV5-1	TRBJ2-2	many	.	15
CASSLAEMREGPEAFF	TGTGCCAGCAGCTTGGCCGAAATGCGGGAAGGACCTGAAGCTTTCTTT	TRBV5-5	TRBJ1-1	many	.	16
CASSQTGGYEQYF	TGTGCCAGCAGCCAGACAGGGGGCTACGAGCAGTACTTC	TRBV4-2	TRBJ2-7	many	TRBD1	13
CSARDVKFGQYF	TGCAGTGCTAGAGATGTAAAGTTCGGGCAGTACTTC	TRBV20-1	TRBJ2-7	many	.	12
CASSFGTPLHF	TGTGCCAGCAGTTTCGGGACACCCCTCCACTTT	TRBV12-3/TRBV12-4	TRBJ1-6	many	.	11
CASSQVGYGSGGTGELFF	TGTGCCAGCAGCCAAGTTGGGTATGGATCGGGTGGCACCGGGGAGCTGTTTTTT	TRBV4-2	TRBJ2-2	many	.	18
CASSLAPGTRETQYF	TGCGCCAGCAGCTTGGCCCCCGGGACTAGGGAGACCCAGTACTTC	TRBV5-1	TRBJ2-5	many	TRBD2	15
CASSLSGGNLQETQYF	TGCGCCAGCAGCTTGAGTGGGGGAAACCTCCAAGAGACCCAGTACTTC	TRBV5-1	TRBJ2-5	medium-sized	.	16
CASTVVAGASQPQHF	TGTGCCAGTACTGTCGTTGCAGGGGCTTCCCAGCCCCAGCATTTT	TRBV19	TRBJ1-5	few	.	15